The TCR beta chain under discussion was sequenced for a study of blood T cell repertoires in COVID-19. CDR3 length equals 15 residues. J was trimmed by 5 bases and V by 8 bases; bases with no gene match: 10. Germline CDR1 reads LGHNA; CDR2 reads YNFKEQ. Profiled with immunoSEQ multiplex PCR; TCRdb holds only in-frame clones, not every one. The sample has 200,000 to 250,000 clones; approximately 87% are singletons. This clonotype was obtained from a woman aged 45-65 years in a cohort exposed to, infected with or recovered from COVID-19 (not recorded which). The sequenced sample consisted of PBMCs or T cells enriched from blood (not recorded which). The rearrangement links TRBV4-2 to TRBJ2-3; 10 bases match TRBD1. CDR3 nucleotides: TGTGCCAGCGATCCGGGACAGGGGTTCGGAGATACGCAGTATTTT. It encodes CASDPGQGFGDTQYF.